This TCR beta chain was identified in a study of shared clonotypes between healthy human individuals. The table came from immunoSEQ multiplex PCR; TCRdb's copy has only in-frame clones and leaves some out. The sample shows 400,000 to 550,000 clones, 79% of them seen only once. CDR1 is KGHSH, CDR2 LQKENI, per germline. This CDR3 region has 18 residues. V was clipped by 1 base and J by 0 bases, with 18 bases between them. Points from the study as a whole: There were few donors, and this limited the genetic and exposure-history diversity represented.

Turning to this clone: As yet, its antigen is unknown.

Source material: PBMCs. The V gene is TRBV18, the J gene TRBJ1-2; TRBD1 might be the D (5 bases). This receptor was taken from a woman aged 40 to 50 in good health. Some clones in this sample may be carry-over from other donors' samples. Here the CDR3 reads CASSPQVLGVSSNYGYTF. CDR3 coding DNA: TGTGCCAGCTCACCACAGGTCTTGGGGGTCTCATCTAACTATGGCTACACCTTC.